These 2 T cell receptor beta chains originate from one sample sequenced in a study of T cells after yellow fever vaccination. TCRdb re-analysed the 5' RACE reads in MiXCR, keeping a single row per CDR3 protein. Found here are roughly 56,000 distinct CDR3 sequences, approximately 6% of them singletons; the top ten hold about a third. Source: PBMCs, either bulk or a sorted T-cell subset (CD4+, CD8+, memory, or dextramer-sorted; not recorded which), taken on the day of the yellow fever booster vaccination. All receptors derive from a man aged 18 to 35 who received the YFV17D yellow fever vaccine.

This clonotype was seen repeatedly, ten times or more. This rearrangement joins TRBV20-1 to TRBJ2-1; D perhaps matches TRBD2 (7 bases). This CDR3 spans 14 amino acids. The germline V gene encodes CDR1 DFQATT and CDR2 SNEGSKA (reference sequence). Between the trimmed V and J ends, which lost 4 bases and 4 bases, there was a span of 14 bases. The CDR3 sequence: CSAKLAGAYNEQFF. In DNA, the CDR3 is TGCAGTGCTAAATTGGCGGGGGCTTACAATGAGCAGTTCTTC.

This clonotype occurred a few times. The junction departs from germline at one end; a sequencing error may be responsible. The gene calls are TRBV12-3 or TRBV12-4 and TRBJ2-5, with TRBD2 as a possible D gene (7 bases). CDR3 length equals 14 residues. As DNA, the CDR3 is TGTGCCAGCAGTTTCTCGGGGGGCGGGGAGACCCAGTGCTTC. Its translation is CASSFSGGGETQCF.